The clone carrying this T cell receptor beta chain was recorded a few times. Its target is not known. Through a sample-barcoded 5' primer and a J-beta primer mix, a second PCR was run for roughly 7 to 11 cycles. TCRdb itself ran the 5' RACE reads through MiXCR, one entry per CDR3 protein. This table has over 500,000 distinct CDR3 sequences, about 26% appearing once. These data are taken from a study of blood T cells in healthy people across ages. At the level of the study: Template switching retrieved approximately one barcoded beta molecule for each two T cells. Findings and caveats of the study: Underestimates were what the diversity estimates from one million T cells were considered to be. With donor CMV status unknown, expanded clonotype changes were possibly confounded.

V was trimmed by 6 bases and J by 14 bases, leaving 19 bases between them. The V gene's germline CDR1 is SGHRS and CDR2 YFSETQ. The CDR3 contains 12 residues. These same records also appear under a second study, on T cells of mothers and their children. That paper notes: Normalized overlap was always slightly, never significantly, higher in related than unrelated mother-child pairs.

The receptor was isolated from a boy aged 2-9 years in good health. Sequences were obtained from blood. The chain uses TRBV5-1 and TRBJ2-3, with D perhaps matching TRBD1 or TRBD2 (5 bases each). Here the CDR3 reads CASTGTQGERYF. The CDR3 DNA reads as TGCGCCAGCACAGGGACGCAGGGCGAACGGTATTTT.